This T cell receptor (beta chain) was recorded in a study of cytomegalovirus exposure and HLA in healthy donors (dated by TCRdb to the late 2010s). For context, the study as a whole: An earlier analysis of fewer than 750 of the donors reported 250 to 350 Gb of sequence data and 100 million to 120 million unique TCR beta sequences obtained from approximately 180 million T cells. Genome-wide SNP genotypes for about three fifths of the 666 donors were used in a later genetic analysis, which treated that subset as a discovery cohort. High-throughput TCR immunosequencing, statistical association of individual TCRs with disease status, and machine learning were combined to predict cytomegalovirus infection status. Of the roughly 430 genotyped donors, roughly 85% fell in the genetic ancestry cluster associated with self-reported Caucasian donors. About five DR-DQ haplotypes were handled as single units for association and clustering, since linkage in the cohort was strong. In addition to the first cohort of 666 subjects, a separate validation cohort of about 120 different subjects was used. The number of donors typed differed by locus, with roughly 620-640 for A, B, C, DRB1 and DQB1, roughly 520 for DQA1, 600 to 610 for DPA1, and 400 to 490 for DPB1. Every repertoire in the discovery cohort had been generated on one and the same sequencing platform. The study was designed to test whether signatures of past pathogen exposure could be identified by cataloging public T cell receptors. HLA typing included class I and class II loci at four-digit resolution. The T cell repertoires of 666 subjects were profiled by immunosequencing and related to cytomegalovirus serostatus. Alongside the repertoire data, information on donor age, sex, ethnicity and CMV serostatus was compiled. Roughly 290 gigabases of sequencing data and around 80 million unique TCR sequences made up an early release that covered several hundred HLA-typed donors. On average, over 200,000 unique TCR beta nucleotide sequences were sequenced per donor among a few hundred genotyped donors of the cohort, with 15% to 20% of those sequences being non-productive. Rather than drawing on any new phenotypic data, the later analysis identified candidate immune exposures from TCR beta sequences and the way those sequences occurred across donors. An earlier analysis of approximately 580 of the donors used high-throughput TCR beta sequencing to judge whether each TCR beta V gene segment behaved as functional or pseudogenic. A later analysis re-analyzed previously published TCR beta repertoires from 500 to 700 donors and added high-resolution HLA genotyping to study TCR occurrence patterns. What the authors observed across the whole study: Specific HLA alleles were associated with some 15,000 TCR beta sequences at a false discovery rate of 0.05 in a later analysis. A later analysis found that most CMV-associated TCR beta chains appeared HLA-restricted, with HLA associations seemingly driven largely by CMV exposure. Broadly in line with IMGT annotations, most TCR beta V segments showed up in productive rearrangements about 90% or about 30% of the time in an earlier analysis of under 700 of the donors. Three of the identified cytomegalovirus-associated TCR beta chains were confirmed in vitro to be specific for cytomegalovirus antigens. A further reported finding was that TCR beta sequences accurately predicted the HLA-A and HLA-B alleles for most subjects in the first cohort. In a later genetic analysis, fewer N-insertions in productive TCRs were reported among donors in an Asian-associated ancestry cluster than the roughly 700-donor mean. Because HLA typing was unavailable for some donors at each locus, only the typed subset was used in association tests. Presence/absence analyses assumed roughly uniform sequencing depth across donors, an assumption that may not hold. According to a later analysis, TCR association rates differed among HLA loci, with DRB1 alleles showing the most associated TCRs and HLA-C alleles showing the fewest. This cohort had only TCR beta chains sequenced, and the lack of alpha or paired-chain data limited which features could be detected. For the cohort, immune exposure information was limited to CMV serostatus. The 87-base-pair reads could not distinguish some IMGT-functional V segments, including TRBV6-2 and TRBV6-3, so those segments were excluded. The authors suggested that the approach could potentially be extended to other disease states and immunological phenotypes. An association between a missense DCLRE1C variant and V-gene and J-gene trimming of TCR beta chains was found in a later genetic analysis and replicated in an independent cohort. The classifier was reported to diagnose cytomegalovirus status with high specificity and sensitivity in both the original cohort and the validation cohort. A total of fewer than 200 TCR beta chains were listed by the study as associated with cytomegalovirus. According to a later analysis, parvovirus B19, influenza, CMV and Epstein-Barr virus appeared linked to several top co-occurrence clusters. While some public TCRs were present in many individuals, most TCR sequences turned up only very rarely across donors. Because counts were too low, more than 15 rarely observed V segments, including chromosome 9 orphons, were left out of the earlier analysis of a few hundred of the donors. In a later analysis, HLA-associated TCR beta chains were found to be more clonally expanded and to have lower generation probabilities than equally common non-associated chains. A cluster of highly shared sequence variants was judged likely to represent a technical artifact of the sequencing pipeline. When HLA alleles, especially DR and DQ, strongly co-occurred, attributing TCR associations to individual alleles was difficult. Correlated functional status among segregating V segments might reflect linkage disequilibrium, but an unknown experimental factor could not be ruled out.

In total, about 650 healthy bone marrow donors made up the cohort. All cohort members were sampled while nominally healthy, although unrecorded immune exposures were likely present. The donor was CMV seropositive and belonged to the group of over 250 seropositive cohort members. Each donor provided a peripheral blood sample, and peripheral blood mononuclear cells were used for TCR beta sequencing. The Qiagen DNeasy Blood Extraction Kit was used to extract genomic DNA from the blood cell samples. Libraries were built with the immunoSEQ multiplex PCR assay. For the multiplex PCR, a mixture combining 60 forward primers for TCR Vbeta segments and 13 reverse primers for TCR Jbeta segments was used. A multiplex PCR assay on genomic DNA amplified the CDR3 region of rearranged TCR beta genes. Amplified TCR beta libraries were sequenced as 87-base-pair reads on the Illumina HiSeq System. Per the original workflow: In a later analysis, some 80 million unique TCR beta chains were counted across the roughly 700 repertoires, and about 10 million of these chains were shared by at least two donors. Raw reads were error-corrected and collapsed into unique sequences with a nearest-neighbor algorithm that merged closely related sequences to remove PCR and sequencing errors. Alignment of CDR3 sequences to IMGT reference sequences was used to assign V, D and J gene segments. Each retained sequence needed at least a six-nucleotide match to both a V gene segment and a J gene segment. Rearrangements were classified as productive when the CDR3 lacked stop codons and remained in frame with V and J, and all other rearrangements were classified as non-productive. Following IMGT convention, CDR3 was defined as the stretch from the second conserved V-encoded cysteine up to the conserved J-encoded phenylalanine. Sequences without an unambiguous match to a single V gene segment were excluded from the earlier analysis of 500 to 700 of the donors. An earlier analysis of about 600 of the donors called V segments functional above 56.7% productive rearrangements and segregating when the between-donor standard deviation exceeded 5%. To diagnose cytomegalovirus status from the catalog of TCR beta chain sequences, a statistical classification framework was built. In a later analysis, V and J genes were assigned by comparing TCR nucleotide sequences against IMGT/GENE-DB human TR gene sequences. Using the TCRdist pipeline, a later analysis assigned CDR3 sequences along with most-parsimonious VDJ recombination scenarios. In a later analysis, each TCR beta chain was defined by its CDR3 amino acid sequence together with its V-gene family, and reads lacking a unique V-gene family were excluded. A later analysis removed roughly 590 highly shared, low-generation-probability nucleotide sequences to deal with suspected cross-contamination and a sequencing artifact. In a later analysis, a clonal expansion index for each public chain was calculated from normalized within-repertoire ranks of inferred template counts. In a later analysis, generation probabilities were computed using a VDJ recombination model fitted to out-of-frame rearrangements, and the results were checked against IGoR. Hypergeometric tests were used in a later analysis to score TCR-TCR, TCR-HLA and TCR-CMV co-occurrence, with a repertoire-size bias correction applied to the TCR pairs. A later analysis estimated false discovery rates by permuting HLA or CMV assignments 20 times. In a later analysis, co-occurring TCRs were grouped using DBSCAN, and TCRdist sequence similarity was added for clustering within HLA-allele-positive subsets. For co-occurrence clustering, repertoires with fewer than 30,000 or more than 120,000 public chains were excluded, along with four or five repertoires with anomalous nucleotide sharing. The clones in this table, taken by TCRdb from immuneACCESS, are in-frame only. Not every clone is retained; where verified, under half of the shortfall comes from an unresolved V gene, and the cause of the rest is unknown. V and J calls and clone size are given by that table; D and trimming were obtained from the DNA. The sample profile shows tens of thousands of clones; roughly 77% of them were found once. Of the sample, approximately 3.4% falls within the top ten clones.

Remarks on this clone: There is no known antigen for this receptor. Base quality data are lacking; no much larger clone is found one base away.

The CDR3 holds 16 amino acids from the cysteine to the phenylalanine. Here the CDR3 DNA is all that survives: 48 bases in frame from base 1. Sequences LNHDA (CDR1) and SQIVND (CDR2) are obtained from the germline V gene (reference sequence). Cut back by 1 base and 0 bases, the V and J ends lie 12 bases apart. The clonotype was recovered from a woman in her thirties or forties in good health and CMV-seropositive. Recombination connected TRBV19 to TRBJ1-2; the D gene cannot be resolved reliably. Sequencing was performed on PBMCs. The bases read TGTGCCAGTAGTATAGGGAGAGAGAGGCCTAACTATGGCTACACCTTC. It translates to CASSIGRERPNYGYTF.